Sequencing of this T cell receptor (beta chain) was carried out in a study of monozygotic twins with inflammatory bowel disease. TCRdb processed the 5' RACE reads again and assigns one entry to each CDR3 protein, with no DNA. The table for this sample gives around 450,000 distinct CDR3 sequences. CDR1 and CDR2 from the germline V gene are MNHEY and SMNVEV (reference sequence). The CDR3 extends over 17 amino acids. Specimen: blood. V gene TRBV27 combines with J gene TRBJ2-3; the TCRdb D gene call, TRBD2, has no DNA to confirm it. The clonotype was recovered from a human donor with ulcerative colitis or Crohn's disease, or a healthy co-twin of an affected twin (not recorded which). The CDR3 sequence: CASSLLGGLAGQDTQYF.